Listed below are T cell receptor beta chains from one sample, sequenced in a study of regulatory T cells in long-lasting Graves disease. MiXCR, run by TCRdb on the multiplex PCR reads, gives a single entry per CDR3 protein. Of 400,000 to 550,000 distinct CDR3 sequences listed, over 15% are singletons. The same data also contributed to another study, on T cells in Graves' hyperthyroidism and ophthalmopathy.

Sequencing was performed on peripheral blood mononuclear cells (PBMCs), taken at new diagnosis, from a patient treated with antithyroid drugs. These receptors all stem from a woman aged 25-40 years with Graves disease. Each CDR3 is given with its conserved first and last residue. A D gene is named only where the DNA matches it firmly. Clone sizes are given selectively: once, few, many, or a class where the clone is expanded.

V	J	size	D	CDR3	DNA
TRBV5-1	TRBJ2-3	many	-	CASSSWESPDTQYF	TGCGCCAGCAGCTCGTGGGAGTCCCCAGATACGCAGTATTTT
TRBV6-5	TRBJ1-2	few	TRBD1	CASSYSTTGGLNYGYTF	TGTGCCAGCAGTTACTCGACGACAGGGGGCTTGAACTATGGCTACACCTTC
TRBV20-1	TRBJ2-1	many	-	CSARDLRKVEFF	TGCAGTGCTAGAGATCTGAGAAAGGTAGAGTTCTTC
TRBV11-2	TRBJ1-3	-	-	CADGGGGNAIYF	TGTGCCGACGGGGGAGGAGGAAACGCCATATATTTT
TRBV7-8	TRBJ1-3	many	-	CASSFDSFNGNTIYF	TGTGCCAGCAGCTTCGACAGCTTTAATGGAAACACCATATATTTT
TRBV5-6	TRBJ1-2	many	-	CASSFKRAFFQLANYGYTF	TGTGCCAGCAGCTTTAAGAGGGCCTTCTTCCAGTTAGCTAACTATGGCTACACCTTC
TRBV24-1	TRBJ2-7	many	-	CATSQGSYEQYF	TGTGCCACCAGCCAGGGTTCCTACGAGCAGTACTTC
TRBV14	TRBJ2-5	few	-	CASSQTLYGETQYF	TGTGCCAGCAGCCAAACCCTCTATGGTGAGACCCAGTACTTC
TRBV6-5	TRBJ1-2	many	-	CASSYSRGQYDGYTF	TGTGCCAGCAGTTACTCGCGCGGACAGTACGATGGCTACACCTTC
TRBV5-4	TRBJ2-7	few	-	CASSSTQGSYEQYF	TGTGCCAGCAGCTCGACCCAGGGTTCCTACGAGCAGTACTTC
TRBV20-1	TRBJ2-2	-	-	CSAWGPSTGELFF	TGCAGTGCTTGGGGACCCAGCACCGGGGAGCTGTTTTTT
TRBV3-1	TRBJ2-7	many	TRBD2	CASSQGRAGAYEQYF	TGTGCCAGCAGCCAAGGCCGAGCGGGAGCCTACGAGCAGTACTTC
TRBV4-3	TRBJ1-5	few	-	CASSQEGGGSNQPQHF	TGCGCCAGCAGCCAAGAGGGTGGGGGCAGCAATCAGCCCCAGCATTTT
TRBV12-3/TRBV12-4	TRBJ1-1	few	TRBD1	CASVLQGADTEAFF	TGTGCCAGCGTATTACAGGGGGCCGACACTGAAGCTTTCTTT
TRBV3-1	TRBJ1-2	many	-	CASSQGYGYTF	TGTGCCAGCAGTCAAGGTTATGGCTACACCTTC
TRBV28	TRBJ1-3	-	TRBD1	CASSSSPGQGMDAIYF	TGTGCCAGCAGTTCATCCCCGGGACAGGGTATGGACGCCATATATTTT
TRBV4-3	TRBJ1-2	-	-	CASSHHGLANNYGYTF	TGCGCCAGCAGCCACCACGGACTCGCGAATAACTATGGCTACACCTTC
TRBV28	TRBJ2-2	many	TRBD2	CASSWGTSGYSNTGELFF	TGTGCCAGCAGTTGGGGGACTAGCGGCTACTCGAACACCGGGGAGCTGTTTTTT
TRBV7-9	TRBJ1-1	-	-	CASNERQHTEAFF	TGTGCCAGCAATGAGAGGCAGCACACTGAAGCTTTCTTT
TRBV2	TRBJ2-7	-	TRBD2	CASSDTSGRTREQYF	TGTGCCAGCAGTGATACTAGCGGGAGAACTCGCGAGCAGTACTTC
TRBV9	TRBJ1-1	many	-	CASSATGIKTEAFF	TGTGCCAGCAGCGCGACAGGTATAAAGACTGAAGCTTTCTTT
TRBV20-1	TRBJ1-4	few	-	CSARPTKYSTTTNEKLFF	TGCAGTGCTAGACCTACTAAATATTCAACTACAACTAATGAAAAACTGTTTTTT
TRBV28	TRBJ2-2	few	TRBD2	CASSSGTSGSGRGTGELFF	TGTGCCAGCAGTTCCGGGACTAGCGGGAGCGGTCGCGGCACCGGGGAGCTGTTTTTT
TRBV5-1	TRBJ1-1	many	TRBD1	CASSLARNRGRNTEAFF	TGCGCCAGCAGCTTGGCCCGAAACAGGGGACGGAACACTGAAGCTTTCTTT
TRBV28	TRBJ1-4	many	-	CASSLSGPGWTNEKLFF	TGTGCCAGCAGTTTATCGGGGCCAGGTTGGACTAATGAAAAACTGTTTTTT
TRBV19	TRBJ1-5	few	-	CASSITDQGSQHF	TGTGCCAGTAGTATAACCGACCAGGGTTCCCAGCATTTT
TRBV20-1	TRBJ1-1	many	TRBD1	CSARVLGGLTEAFF	TGCAGTGCTAGAGTTTTAGGGGGCTTAACTGAAGCTTTCTTT
TRBV7-2	TRBJ2-1	many	TRBD1	CASSLRTGGWREAYNEQFF	TGTGCCAGCAGCCTACGGACAGGGGGCTGGCGGGAGGCCTACAATGAGCAGTTCTTC
TRBV2	TRBJ1-5	many	-	CASSERAFGGPQHF	TGTGCCAGCAGTGAAAGGGCTTTCGGGGGGCCCCAGCATTTT
TRBV7-2	TRBJ1-5	few	TRBD1	CASSLGLQGRNQPQHF	TGTGCCAGCAGCTTAGGACTACAGGGGCGAAATCAGCCCCAGCATTTT
TRBV30	TRBJ1-2	-	-	CAWSADTYGYTF	TGTGCCTGGAGTGCCGACACCTATGGCTACACCTTC
TRBV28	TRBJ2-5	many	-	CASSPWGKTQYF	TGTGCCAGCAGCCCGTGGGGAAAGACCCAGTACTTC
TRBV30	TRBJ2-6	-	-	CAWRFSGANVLTF	TGTGCCTGGAGATTCTCTGGGGCCAACGTCCTGACTTTC
TRBV6-1	TRBJ2-3	many	-	CASSTPQRDTQYF	TGTGCCAGCAGTACCCCTCAGCGGGATACGCAGTATTTT
TRBV11-2	TRBJ2-7	many	TRBD2	CASSVSGSPSYEQYF	TGTGCCAGCAGCGTTAGCGGGAGTCCGTCCTACGAGCAGTACTTC
TRBV6-2/TRBV6-3	TRBJ2-5	few	-	CASSYSPGAPQETQYF	TGTGCCAGCAGTTACTCGCCGGGGGCTCCACAAGAGACCCAGTACTTC
TRBV5-1	TRBJ2-1	many	-	CASSLARQGGSYNEQFF	TGCGCCAGCAGCTTGGCCAGACAGGGAGGGTCCTACAATGAGCAGTTCTTC
TRBV18	TRBJ2-1	once	TRBD1	CASSPRDRVRDEQFF	TGTGCCAGCTCACCACGGGACAGGGTACGGGATGAGCAGTTCTTC
TRBV30	TRBJ1-2	few	-	CACQEDCTF	TGTGCCTGCCAGGAAGACTGCACCTTC